Each of the 18 T cell receptor beta chains below was sequenced from the same sample in a study of cytomegalovirus exposure and HLA in healthy donors. The protocol was immunoSEQ multiplex PCR, while the TCRdb copy is restricted to in-frame clones and leaves out a portion. Seen here are more than 200,000 clones, less than 95% observed once, and the top ten hold approximately 3.1%. The sequencing input was PBMCs. All receptors come from a woman in her twenties or thirties in good health and CMV-seronegative.

The chain couples TRBV28 to TRBJ2-7, with 13 bases matching TRBD2. The ends lost 6 bases at V and 7 bases at J; junction bases unmatched: 6. Germline lookup yields CDR1 MDHEN and CDR2 SYDVKM. This CDR3 is 14 amino acids long. CDR3 region: CASRGTSGIFEQYF. DNA of the CDR3: TGTGCCAGCAGGGGGACTAGCGGGATATTTGAGCAGTACTTC.

CDR3 residues: CASKFWIEGPTSGANVLTF. In DNA, the CDR3 is TGTGCCAGCAAGTTCTGGATTGAGGGGCCCACCTCTGGGGCCAACGTCCTGACTTTC. V gene TRBV28 combines with J gene TRBJ2-6, with D perhaps matching TRBD1 or TRBD2 (5 bases each). This CDR3 is built from 19 residues. Germline CDR1 reads MDHEN; CDR2 reads SYDVKM. Trimming shortened V by 7 bases and J by 0 bases, and 22 bases separated the two germline ends.

This clone was recorded only once. The chain joins TRBV5-1 to TRBJ2-5; 15 bases agree with TRBD2. The CDR3 has 17 amino acids. Germline V gives CDR1 SGHRS, CDR2 YFSETQ. The ends lost 5 bases at V and 0 bases at J; junction bases unmatched: 5. The CDR3 DNA reads as TGCGCCAGCAGACTTGGACTAGCGGGAGGGTACCAAGAGACCCAGTACTTC. Translating gives CASRLGLAGGYQETQYF.

The CDR3 DNA sequence: TGTGCCAGCAGCCGAATCCGGACATTTGAGCAGTTCTTC. It encodes CASSRIRTFEQFF. The chain combines TRBV7-2 with TRBJ2-1; D might be TRBD1 (5 bases). CDR1 SGHTA and CDR2 FQGNSA come from the germline V gene. Trimming cost V 5 bases and J 9 bases, with 14 bases left between them. The CDR3 sequence is 13 residues long.

This chain links TRBV11-1 with TRBJ1-1; 7 bases agree with TRBD1. This CDR3 region has 16 residues. V was clipped by 0 bases and J by 7 bases; unmatched bases: 11. In germline, CDR1 is SGHAT, CDR2 FQDESV (reference sequence). Here the CDR3 DNA reads TGTGCCAGCAGCTTAGCGCCCCCCCTGGGACAGATTGAAGCTTTCTTT. Encoded protein: CASSLAPPLGQIEAFF.

The chain is built from TRBV29-1 and TRBJ2-7, with D tentatively TRBD2 (6 bases). The length of the CDR3 is 11 residues. The germline V gene encodes CDR1 SQVTM and CDR2 ANQGSEA. V lost 4 bases and J 4 bases, leaving 8 bases between the germline ends. CDR3 residues: CSVGEEYEQYF. CDR3 bases: TGCAGCGTTGGGGAGGAGTACGAGCAGTACTTC.

The chain recombines TRBV5-1 with TRBJ1-1, with D tentatively TRBD1 (5 bases). Germline CDR1 is SGHRS and CDR2 is YFSETQ. Trimming took 0 bases from V and 2 from J, leaving 11 bases between them. CDR3 length: 15 amino acids. As DNA, the CDR3 is TGCGCCAGCAGCTTGGTGGAGGGGAGTAACACTGAAGCTTTCTTT. Translated, it gives CASSLVEGSNTEAFF.

In the case of this clone: An end of the junction does not agree with germline; a read error may underlie this. The J gene is TRBJ2-3, the V gene TRBV7-2; 12 positions agree with TRBD2. The CDR3 is made up of 15 amino acids. Germline CDR1 SGHTA, CDR2 FQGNSA. CDR3 region: CASSLAGGTEDTQYF. The CDR3 coding sequence is TGTGCCAGCAGCCTAGCGGGAGGGACAGAAGATACGCAGTATTTT.

The chain links TRBV9 to TRBJ2-7; TRBD1 is a possible D gene (6 bases). The CDR3 has 15 amino acids. Trimming took 4 bases from V and 2 from J, leaving 16 bases between them. Germline V gene lookup returns CDR1 SGDLS and CDR2 YYNGEE. The CDR3 DNA is TGTGCCAGCAGCCTCTACTGGGACAACCCCTACGAGCAGTACTTC. Residues: CASSLYWDNPYEQYF.

V is TRBV6-5 and J is TRBJ2-7; D is possibly TRBD1 (5 bases). From germline, CDR1 is MNHEY and CDR2 SVGAGI. The CDR3 has 14 amino acids. The germline V and J ends were trimmed by 6 bases and 3 bases, with 15 bases remaining between them. The CDR3 is CASSEGQGSYEQYF. CDR3 nucleotide sequence: TGTGCCAGCAGCGAAGGGCAGGGTAGCTACGAGCAGTACTTC.

The rearrangement uses TRBV5-4 and TRBJ2-7; D could derive from TRBD1 or TRBD2 (6 bases each). The V and J ends lost 4 bases and 6 bases respectively, with 14 bases between them. This CDR3 has 13 residues. Germline V gene data show CDR1 as SGHNT and CDR2 as YYREEE (reference sequence). CDR3 in amino acids: CASSRTGASEQYF. DNA for the CDR3: TGTGCCAGCAGCCGAACGGGGGCTTCCGAGCAGTACTTC.

This chain joins TRBV18 and TRBJ2-7; 9 bases map to TRBD1. Per the germline V gene, CDR1 is KGHSH and CDR2 is LQKENI. The V gene end was trimmed by 5 bases and the J gene end by 2 bases; junction bases not matched to a gene: 1. The CDR3 length is 13 residues. This CDR3 reads CASSGTGPYEQYF. In DNA form, the CDR3 reads TGTGCCAGCTCAGGGACAGGGCCCTACGAGCAGTACTTC.

The chain employs TRBV14 and TRBJ2-3, with 12 bases aligning to TRBD1. Germline V gives CDR1 SGHDN, CDR2 FVKESK. The CDR3 contains 17 residues. Losses at the gene ends were 1 base for V and 5 bases for J; bases not matched to a gene: 7. The CDR3: CASSQVGQGALEDTQYF. As DNA, the CDR3 is TGTGCCAGCAGCCAAGTGGGACAGGGGGCCTTGGAAGATACGCAGTATTTT.

The V gene is TRBV6-1, the J gene TRBJ2-7; D is possibly TRBD1 (6 bases). This CDR3 has 14 residues. Germline loops: CDR1 MNHNS, CDR2 SASEGT. V lost 4 bases and J 6 bases, leaving 16 bases between the germline ends. The CDR3 DNA follows: TGTGCCAGCAGTGCCCGGACAGACGTTGGCGAGCAGTACTTC. Its translation: CASSARTDVGEQYF.

The chain carries TRBV18 and TRBJ1-5, with a tentative D call TRBD1 (6 bases). V shed 1 base and J shed 2 bases, with 12 bases lying between them. The CDR3 is made up of 16 amino acids. Per the germline V gene, CDR1 is KGHSH and CDR2 is LQKENI. DNA of the CDR3: TGTGCCAGCTCACCACGTGAGGGGGTAGGCAATCAGCCCCAGCATTTT. This codes for CASSPREGVGNQPQHF.

The chain employs TRBV25-1 and TRBJ1-1; D might be TRBD1 (5 bases). V was shortened by 1 base and J by 4 bases, with 13 bases between the two germline ends. Germline V gene lookup returns CDR1 MGHDK and CDR2 SYGVNS. The CDR3 is 15 amino acids. CDR3 sequence: CASSEWGREGTEAFF. The CDR3 nucleotides are TGTGCCAGCAGTGAATGGGGCAGGGAGGGCACTGAAGCTTTCTTT.

This clone was detected once. The V gene is TRBV7-2, the J gene TRBJ2-2; 7 bases line up with TRBD1. Germline-derived CDR1 and CDR2 are SGHTA and FQGNSA. This CDR3 is built from 16 residues. J was trimmed by 5 bases and V by 4 bases; bases with no gene match: 10. The CDR3 is CASSWNRDRKTGELFF. As DNA, the CDR3 is TGTGCCAGCAGCTGGAACCGGGACAGAAAGACCGGGGAGCTGTTTTTT.

The V and J genes are TRBV7-9 and TRBJ2-7; D is unclear. The germline CDR1 and CDR2 sequences are SEHNR and FQNEAQ (reference sequence). The CDR3 spans 12 residues. Trimming left V 5 bases short and J 2 bases short, with 7 bases between. CDR3 DNA sequence: TGTGCCAGCAGCCCGTCGGCCTACGAGCAGTACTTC. This codes for CASSPSAYEQYF.